This T cell receptor beta chain appears in the sequencing data of a study of blood T cell repertoires in COVID-19 (dated by TCRdb to 2020 to 2021). Describing the broader study: Collaborator samples came from the United States, Italy and Spain and covered acute and convalescent phases of COVID-19. The prospective study material was composed of cDNA or gDNA derived from T cells, B-cell-depleted T cells, or PBMCs. Deeply sampled blood TCRbeta repertoires from subjects exposed to, actively infected with, or recovered from COVID-19 were included in the dataset. The repertoires were released in a freely available public database meant as a resource for research on the immune response to SARS-CoV-2. The samples were drawn from two sources: the first 160 participants of the ongoing ImmuneRACE study, and about 1,300 subjects contributed by 6 global collaborators. Sample metadata almost always included a de-identified subject ID, COVID-19 status, age in years and sex. HLA class I and class II types, where available, came from metadata supplied by the sample provider rather than from assay-based typing.

At one collaborating source in Seattle, patients were enrolled during active infection and were followed longitudinally through the course of disease. Each collaborating institution followed its own protocols to collect whole blood in K2EDTA tubes. For TCRbeta analysis, collaborator samples were shipped as frozen whole blood, as isolated PBMCs, or as DNA extracted from either sample type. What the study reported, not specific to this receptor: The quantity of clinical and demographic metadata differed by source and by participant and was supplied without curation.

About this clone itself: It has no known antigen specificity. No base-level quality is on record; no much larger clone is a single base apart.

TCRbeta CDR3 regions were amplified from genomic DNA by means of the immunoSEQ Assay, a bias-controlled multiplex PCR. As for how the authors treated the data: Nucleated cell counts per sample were estimated from amplification of reference gene primers within the assay. Sequence reads were collapsed and filtered to measure the absolute abundance of every unique TCRbeta CDR3 rearrangement. For each sample, productive Simpson clonality was calculated by taking the square root of Simpson's diversity index across productive rearrangements. In TCRdb, the immuneACCESS table is reduced to in-frame sequences with V and J assigned. These tables do not hold every clone; where another copy was compared, an unresolved V gene accounts for under half, and the others remain unexplained. V, J and clone size are taken as reported in that table, and D and trimming were inferred from the DNA itself. The table for this sample lists 250,000 to 300,000 clones; about 87% of them were counted only once. The ten largest clones take up about 5.2% of the sample.

V is pruned by 7 bases and J by 3 bases, leaving 4 bases of the junction without a gene match. The CDR1 and CDR2 encoded by the germline V gene are MDHEN and SYDVKM. The CDR3, from cysteine to phenylalanine, totals 14 residues. Only CDR3 DNA remains: 42 bases, in frame from the first base. The sample comprised peripheral blood. The receptor comes from a woman between 55 and 75 years old with COVID-19, enrolled during active disease. Recombination linked TRBV28 to TRBJ1-1; TRBD1 lines up with 11 middle nucleotides. DNA sequence: TGTGCCAGCATCGGACAGGGGGCCTACACTGAAGCTTTCTTT. It specifies CASIGQGAYTEAFF. Where the CDR3 stops, the reference TRBV28 and TRBJ1-1 genes take over; the full variable domain is DVKVTQSSRYLVKRTGEKVFLECVQDMDHENMFWYRQDPGLGLRLIYFSYDVKMKEKGDIPEGYSVSREKKERFSLILESASTNQTSMYLCASIGQGAYTEAFFGQGTRLTVV.